This T cell receptor (beta chain) originates from a study of T cell repertoires in cytomegalovirus infection. TCRdb passed the reads through MiXCR, listing each CDR3 protein once. The sample lists some 300,000 distinct CDR3 sequences; 15% to 20% were seen once. The V gene lost 2 bases and the J gene lost 4 bases, with 16 bases spanning the gap. CDR3 length: 15 amino acids. The germline V gene has CDR1 DFQATT and CDR2 SNEGSKA (reference sequence). This clonotype was obtained from a human donor in good health (CMV status not recorded). Some clones in this sample may be carry-over from other donors' samples. The V gene is TRBV20-1, the J gene TRBJ2-3; D perhaps matches TRBD2 (6 bases). The sequenced sample was PBMCs. CDR3 residues: CSARSLVREADTQYF. In nucleotides, the CDR3 is TGCAGTGCTAGAAGTCTGGTCAGGGAGGCAGATACGCAGTATTTT.